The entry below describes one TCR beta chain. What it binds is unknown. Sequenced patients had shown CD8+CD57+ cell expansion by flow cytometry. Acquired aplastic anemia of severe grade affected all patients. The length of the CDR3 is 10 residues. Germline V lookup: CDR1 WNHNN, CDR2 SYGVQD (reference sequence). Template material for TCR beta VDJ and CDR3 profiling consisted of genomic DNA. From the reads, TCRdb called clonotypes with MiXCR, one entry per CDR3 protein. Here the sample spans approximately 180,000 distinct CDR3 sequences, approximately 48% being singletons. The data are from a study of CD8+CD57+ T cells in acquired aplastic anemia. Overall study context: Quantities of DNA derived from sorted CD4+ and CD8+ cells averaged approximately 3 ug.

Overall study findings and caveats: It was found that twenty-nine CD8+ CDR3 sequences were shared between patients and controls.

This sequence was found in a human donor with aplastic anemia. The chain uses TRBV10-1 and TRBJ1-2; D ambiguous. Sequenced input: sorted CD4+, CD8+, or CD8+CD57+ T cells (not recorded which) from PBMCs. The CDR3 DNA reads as TGCGACAGAAGTGAAGGTGGCTACACCTTC. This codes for CDRSEGGYTF.